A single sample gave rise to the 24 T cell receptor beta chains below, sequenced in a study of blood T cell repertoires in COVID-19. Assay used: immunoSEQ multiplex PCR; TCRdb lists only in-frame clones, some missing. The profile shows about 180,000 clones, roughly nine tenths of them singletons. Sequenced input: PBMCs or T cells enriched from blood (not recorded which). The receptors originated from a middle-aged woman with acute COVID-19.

The CDR3 nucleotides read TGTGCCATCACAGCAGGACAGGGGGCGCAAGGCTACACCTTC. Translation: CAITAGQGAQGYTF. This sequence joins TRBV10-3 and TRBJ1-2; 11 bases map to TRBD1. The CDR3 spans 14 residues. V shed 7 bases and J 8 bases; nucleotides not matched to a gene: 9. Germline V gene data show CDR1 as ENHRY and CDR2 as SYGVKD.

The CDR3, as DNA: TGTGCCAGCAGTTTTTCAGCGACCTACGAGCAGTACTTC. Translated: CASSFSATYEQYF. The genes are TRBV27 and TRBJ2-7; D gene unclear. Trimming cost V 3 bases and J 2 bases, with 8 bases left between them. CDR3 length: 13 residues. CDR1 MNHEY and CDR2 SMNVEV come from the germline V gene (reference sequence).

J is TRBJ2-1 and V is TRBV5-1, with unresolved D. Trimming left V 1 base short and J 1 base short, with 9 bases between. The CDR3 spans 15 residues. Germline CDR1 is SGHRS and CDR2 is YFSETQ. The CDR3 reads CASSLLAESYNEQFF. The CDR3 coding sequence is TGCGCCAGCAGCTTGTTGGCGGAGTCCTACAATGAGCAGTTCTTC.

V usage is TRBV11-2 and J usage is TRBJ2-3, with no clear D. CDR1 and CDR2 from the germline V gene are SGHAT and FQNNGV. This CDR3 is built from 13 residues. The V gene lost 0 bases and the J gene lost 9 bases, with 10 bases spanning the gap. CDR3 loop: CASSLDPRGTQYF. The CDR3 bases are TGTGCCAGCAGCTTAGATCCTAGAGGCACGCAGTATTTT.

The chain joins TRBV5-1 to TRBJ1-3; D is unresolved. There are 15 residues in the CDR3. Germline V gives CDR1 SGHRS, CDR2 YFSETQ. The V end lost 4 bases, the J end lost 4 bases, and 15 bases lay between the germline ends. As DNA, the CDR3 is TGCGCCAGCAGCCTCCCCTACAGCAACGGAAACACCATATATTTT. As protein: CASSLPYSNGNTIYF.

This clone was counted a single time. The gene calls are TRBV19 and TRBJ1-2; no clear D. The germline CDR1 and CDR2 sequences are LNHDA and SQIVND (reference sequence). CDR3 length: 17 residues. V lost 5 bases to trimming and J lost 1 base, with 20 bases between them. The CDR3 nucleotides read TGTGCCAGTAGTGCCCGGTTTCGAGGGCCGGTTAACTATGGCTACACCTTC. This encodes CASSARFRGPVNYGYTF.

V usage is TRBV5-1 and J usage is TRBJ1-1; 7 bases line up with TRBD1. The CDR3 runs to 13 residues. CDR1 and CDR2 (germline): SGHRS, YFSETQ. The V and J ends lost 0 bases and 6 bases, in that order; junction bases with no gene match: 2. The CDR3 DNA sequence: TGCGCCAGCAGCTTGGGGCAGGGGGCTGAAGCTTTCTTT. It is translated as CASSLGQGAEAFF.

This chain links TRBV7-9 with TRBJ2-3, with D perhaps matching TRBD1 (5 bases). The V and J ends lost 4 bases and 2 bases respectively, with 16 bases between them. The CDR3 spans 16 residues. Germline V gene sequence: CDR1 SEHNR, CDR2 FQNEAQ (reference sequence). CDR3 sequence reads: CASSSMTVGYTDTQYF. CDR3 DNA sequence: TGTGCCAGCAGCTCAATGACAGTTGGTTACACAGATACGCAGTATTTT.

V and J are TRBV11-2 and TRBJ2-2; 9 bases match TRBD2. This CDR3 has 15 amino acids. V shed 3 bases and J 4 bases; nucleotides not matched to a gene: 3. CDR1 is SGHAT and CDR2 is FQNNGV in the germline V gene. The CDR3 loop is CASSFLSGGTGELFF. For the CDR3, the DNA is TGTGCCAGCAGCTTTCTTAGCGGGGGCACCGGGGAGCTGTTTTTT.

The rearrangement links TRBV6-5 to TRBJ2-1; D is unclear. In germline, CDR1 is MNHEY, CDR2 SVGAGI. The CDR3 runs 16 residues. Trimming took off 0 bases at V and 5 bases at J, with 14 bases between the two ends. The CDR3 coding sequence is TGTGCCAGCAGTTACTCGAATTACGCCCGGGACAATGAGCAGTTCTTC. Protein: CASSYSNYARDNEQFF.

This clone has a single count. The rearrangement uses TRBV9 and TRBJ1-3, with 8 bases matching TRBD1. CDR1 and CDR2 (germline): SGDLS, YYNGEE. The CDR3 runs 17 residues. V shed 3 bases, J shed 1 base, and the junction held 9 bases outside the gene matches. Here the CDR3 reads CASSGGQGTYSGNTIYF. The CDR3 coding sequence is TGTGCCAGCAGCGGAGGACAGGGAACTTATTCTGGAAACACCATATATTTT.

The CDR3 nucleotides are TGTGCCAGCAGCCCGCGGGTGGGGGGTGGCTACACCTTC. Its protein is CASSPRVGGGYTF. The chain links TRBV28 to TRBJ1-2, with D possibly matching TRBD1 (5 bases). Per germline, CDR1 MDHEN and CDR2 SYDVKM. The V end lost 6 bases, the J end lost 7 bases, and 15 bases lay between the germline ends. CDR3 length equals 13 residues.

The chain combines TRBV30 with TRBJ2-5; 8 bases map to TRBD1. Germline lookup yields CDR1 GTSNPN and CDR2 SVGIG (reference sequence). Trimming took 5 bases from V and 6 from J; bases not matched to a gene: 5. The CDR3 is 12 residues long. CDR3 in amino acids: CAWSDRVQTQYF. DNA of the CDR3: TGTGCCTGGTCGGACAGGGTACAGACCCAGTACTTC. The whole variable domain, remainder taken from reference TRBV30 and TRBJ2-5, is SQTIHQWPATLVQPVGSPLSLECTVEGTSNPNLYWYRQAAGRGLQLLFYSVGIGQISSEVPQNLSASRPQDRQFILSSKKLLLSDSGFYLCAWSDRVQTQYFGPGTRLLVL.

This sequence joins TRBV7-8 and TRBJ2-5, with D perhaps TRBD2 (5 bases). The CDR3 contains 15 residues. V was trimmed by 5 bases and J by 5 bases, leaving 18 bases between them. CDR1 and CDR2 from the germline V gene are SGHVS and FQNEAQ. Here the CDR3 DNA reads TGTGCCAGCAGCGCGGCGGCAGGCGGCGGGGAGACCCAGTACTTC. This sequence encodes CASSAAAGGGETQYF. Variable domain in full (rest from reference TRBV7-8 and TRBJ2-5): GAGVSQSPRYKVAKRGQDVALRCDPISGHVSLFWYQQALGQGPEFLTYFQNEAQLDKSGLPSDRFFAERPEGSVSTLKIQRTQQEDSAVYLCASSAAAGGGETQYFGPGTRLLVL.

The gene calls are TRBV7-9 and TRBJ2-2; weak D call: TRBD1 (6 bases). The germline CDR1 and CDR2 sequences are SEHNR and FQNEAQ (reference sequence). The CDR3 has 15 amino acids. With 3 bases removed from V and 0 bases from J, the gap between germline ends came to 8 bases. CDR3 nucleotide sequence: TGTGCCAGCAGCTTGGGGGCCGCGAACACCGGGGAGCTGTTTTTT. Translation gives CASSLGAANTGELFF.

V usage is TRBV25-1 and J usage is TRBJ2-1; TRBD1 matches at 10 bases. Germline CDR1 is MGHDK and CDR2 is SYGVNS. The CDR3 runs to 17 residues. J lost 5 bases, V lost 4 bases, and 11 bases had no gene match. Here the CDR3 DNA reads TGTGCCAGCAGTGCTCAAGTAGGACAGGGGGGAAACAATGAGCAGTTCTTC. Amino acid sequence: CASSAQVGQGGNNEQFF.

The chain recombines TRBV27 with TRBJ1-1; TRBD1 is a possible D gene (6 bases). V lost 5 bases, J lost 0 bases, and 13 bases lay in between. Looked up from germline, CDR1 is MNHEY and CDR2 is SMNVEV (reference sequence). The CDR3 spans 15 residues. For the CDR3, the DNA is TGTGCCAGCAGTCTAACGGGACACATGAACACTGAAGCTTTCTTT. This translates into CASSLTGHMNTEAFF.

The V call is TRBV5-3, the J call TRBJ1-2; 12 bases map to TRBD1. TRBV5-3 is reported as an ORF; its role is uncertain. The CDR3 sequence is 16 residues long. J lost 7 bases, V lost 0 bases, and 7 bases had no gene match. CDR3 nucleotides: TGTGCCAGAAGCTTGGCCTGGGACAGGGGGCTTAGTGGCTACACCTTC. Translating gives CARSLAWDRGLSGYTF.

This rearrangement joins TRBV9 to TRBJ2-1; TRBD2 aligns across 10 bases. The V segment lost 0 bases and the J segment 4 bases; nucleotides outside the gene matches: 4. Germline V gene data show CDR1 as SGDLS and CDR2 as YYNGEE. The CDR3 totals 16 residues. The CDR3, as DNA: TGTGCCAGCAGCGTAGAGGGACTAGCGTTTTACAATGAGCAGTTCTTC. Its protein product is CASSVEGLAFYNEQFF.

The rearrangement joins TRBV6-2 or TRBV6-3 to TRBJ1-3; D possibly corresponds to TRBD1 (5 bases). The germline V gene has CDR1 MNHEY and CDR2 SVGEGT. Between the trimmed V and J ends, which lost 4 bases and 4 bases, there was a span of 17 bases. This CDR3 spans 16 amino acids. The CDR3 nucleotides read TGTGCCAGCAGTTTTCGGAGACAGATGAGCGGAAACACCATATATTTT. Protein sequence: CASSFRRQMSGNTIYF.

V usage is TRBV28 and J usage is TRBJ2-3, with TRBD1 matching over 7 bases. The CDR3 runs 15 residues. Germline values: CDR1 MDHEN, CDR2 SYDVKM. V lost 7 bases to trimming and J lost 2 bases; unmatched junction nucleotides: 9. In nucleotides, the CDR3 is TGTGCCAGCAAAACCGGACAGGAGAACACAGATACGCAGTATTTT. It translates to CASKTGQENTDTQYF.

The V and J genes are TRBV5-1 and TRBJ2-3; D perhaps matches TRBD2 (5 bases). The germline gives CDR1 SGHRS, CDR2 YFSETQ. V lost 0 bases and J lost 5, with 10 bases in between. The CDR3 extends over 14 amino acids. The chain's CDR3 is CASSLESGVDTQYF. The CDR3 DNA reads TGCGCCAGCAGCTTGGAATCCGGGGTAGATACGCAGTATTTT.

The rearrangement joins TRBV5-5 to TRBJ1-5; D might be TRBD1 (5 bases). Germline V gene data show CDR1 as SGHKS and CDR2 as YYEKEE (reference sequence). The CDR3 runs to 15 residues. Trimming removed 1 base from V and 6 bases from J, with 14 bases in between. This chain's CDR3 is CASSLFIGASQPQHF. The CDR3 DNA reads TGTGCCAGCAGCTTGTTTATAGGGGCTAGTCAGCCCCAGCATTTT.

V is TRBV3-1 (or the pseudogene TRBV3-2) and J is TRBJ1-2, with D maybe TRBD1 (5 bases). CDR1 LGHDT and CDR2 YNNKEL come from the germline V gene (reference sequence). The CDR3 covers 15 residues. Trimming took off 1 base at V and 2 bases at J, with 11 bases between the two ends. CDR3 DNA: TGTGCCAGCAGCCAAGTGCAGGGTATAAACTATGGCTACACCTTC. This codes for CASSQVQGINYGYTF.